Presented here are 19 T cell receptor beta chains from one specimen sequenced in a study of regulatory T cells in long-lasting Graves disease (dated by TCRdb to 2020 to 2022). Explained via the paper, the time point label denotes: newly diagnosed GD, antithyroid drugs for less than 3 months. For both TCR sequencing and RNA sequencing, RNA was extracted from PBMCs in TRIzol. The method behind the library was multiplex PCR. The sample was run on an Illumina HiSeq 4000. iRepertoire HTBI primers and Arm-PCR amplification of CDR3 regions were used to construct TCR beta libraries. Using fastp trimming at Q25 and MiXCR clonotype assembly, TCRdb reanalyzed the public sequencing data and kept in-frame beta chains. Merged by CDR3 protein, the rows form single entries marked with the most common genes and DNA. The sample table holds 620,000 or so distinct CDR3 sequences, of which around 17% were seen once. 15% to 20% of the sample goes to the ten largest clones.

The same data also went into a second study, on T cells in Graves' hyperthyroidism and ophthalmopathy.

The sample consisted of peripheral blood mononuclear cells (PBMCs), taken at new diagnosis, from a patient treated with antithyroid drugs. Receptors originate from a woman aged 30 to 39 with Graves disease. Donor details come from another sample of the same person, matched by shared clones.

V is TRBV27 and J is TRBJ1-1; no reliable D call. Per the germline V gene, CDR1 is MNHEY and CDR2 is SMNVEV (reference sequence). This CDR3 is 11 amino acids long. V was shortened by 8 bases and J by 1 base, with 5 bases between the two germline ends. The CDR3 nucleotides are TGTGCCAGCGTCTCGAACACTGAAGCTTTCTTT. It is translated as CASVSNTEAFF.

The chain recombines TRBV28 with TRBJ1-4; D gene ambiguous. Looked up from germline, CDR1 is MDHEN and CDR2 is SYDVKM. The CDR3 totals 15 residues. Trimming left V 2 bases short and J 8 bases short, with 15 bases between. CDR3 region: CASSLSTAQREKLFF. As DNA, the CDR3 is TGTGCCAGCAGTTTAAGCACAGCGCAGAGAGAAAAACTGTTTTTT.

A note on this clonotype: This may be a read error: a much more frequent sequence differs by one nucleotide. The chain uses TRBV5-1 and TRBJ2-1; 7 bases align to TRBD2. Germline assignment: CDR1 SGHRS and CDR2 YFSETQ. J was trimmed by 9 bases and V by 7 bases; bases with no gene match: 10. The CDR3 is 13 amino acids. The CDR3 loop reads CASGRSGMGEQFF. CDR3 DNA: TGCGCCAGCGGGAGAAGCGGGATGGGTGAGCAGTTCTTC.

This clonotype showed up many times. This sequence joins TRBV3-1 and TRBJ1-1; D unresolved. The CDR3 length is 11 residues. Germline V lookup: CDR1 LGHDT, CDR2 YNNKEL (reference sequence). Trimming removed 8 bases from V and 4 bases from J, with 8 bases in between. CDR3 loop: CASASSTEAFF. CDR3 nucleotide sequence: TGTGCCAGCGCTAGCAGCACTGAAGCTTTCTTT.

At least ten counts were recorded for this clonotype. This rearrangement joins TRBV27 to TRBJ2-7, with D possibly being TRBD2 (6 bases). V dropped 8 bases and J dropped 1 base, with 18 bases sitting between them. CDR1 is MNHEY, CDR2 SMNVEV, per germline (reference sequence). This CDR3 comprises 15 residues. The CDR3: CASWSPGSNSYEQYF. CDR3 DNA: TGTGCCAGCTGGAGTCCCGGGAGCAATTCCTACGAGCAGTACTTC.

The chain recombines TRBV19 with TRBJ2-7; 10 nucleotides agree with TRBD1. The CDR3 totals 13 residues. V lost 6 bases to trimming and J lost 5 bases; unmatched junction nucleotides: 4. Germline V lookup: CDR1 LNHDA, CDR2 SQIVND (reference sequence). CDR3 sequence (DNA): TGTGCCAGTAGGGGGACAGGGGTTCACGAGCAGTACTTC. Translation: CASRGTGVHEQYF.

The count of this clonotype is one. The CDR3: CASSSAPSGNGNEQFF. For the CDR3, the DNA is TGCGCCAGCAGTTCCGCCCCTAGCGGGAATGGCAATGAGCAGTTCTTC. The V call is TRBV5-1, the J call TRBJ2-1, with 9 positions matching TRBD2. CDR3 length equals 16 residues. Germline V gene data show CDR1 as SGHRS and CDR2 as YFSETQ. V trimming: 5 bases; J trimming: 6 bases; junction bases outside the gene matches: 12.

CDR3 residues: CASSSGGSYTEAFF. The CDR3 bases are TGTGCCAGCAGTTCAGGGGGCTCCTACACTGAAGCTTTCTTT. The rearrangement uses TRBV27 and TRBJ1-1, with 8 bases aligning to TRBD1. The CDR3 spans 14 residues. Germline V gene data show CDR1 as MNHEY and CDR2 as SMNVEV (reference sequence). The junction had 4 bases not matched to a gene; V was cut back by 4 bases and J by 3 bases.

The sample holds many counts of this clonotype. V and J are TRBV16 and TRBJ1-1; D uncertain. The CDR3 has 16 residues. Germline lookup yields CDR1 KGHSY and CDR2 FQNENV. Trimming took 1 base from V and 4 from J, leaving 16 bases between them. The CDR3 region has the DNA TGTGCCAGCAGCCAATTTTCGGTGACACGGGGCACTGAAGCTTTCTTT. Translating gives CASSQFSVTRGTEAFF.

A few counts support this clonotype. The chain uses TRBV12-3 or TRBV12-4 and TRBJ2-1, with TRBD2 identical over 12 bases. V trimming: 6 bases; J trimming: 4 bases; junction bases outside the gene matches: 4. CDR3 length: 15 amino acids. CDR3 sequence reads: CASRVGTSGYNEQFF. The CDR3 region has the DNA TGTGCCAGCAGGGTAGGGACTAGCGGGTACAATGAGCAGTTCTTC.

Notes on this clonotype: A clone one base away is much larger, so this may be a read error. J is TRBJ2-7 and V is TRBV7-2; D possibly corresponds to TRBD2 (5 bases). Germline V lookup: CDR1 SGHTA, CDR2 FQGNSA. The germline V and J ends were trimmed by 2 bases and 2 bases, with 7 bases remaining between them. This CDR3 has 13 amino acids. CDR3 protein: CASSLMEAYEQYF. The DNA for the CDR3 is TGTGCCAGCAGCTTAATGGAGGCCTACGAGCAGTACTTC. The entire variable domain, with the rest obtained from reference TRBV7-2 and TRBJ2-7, is as follows: GAGVSQSPSNKVTEKGKDVELRCDPISGHTALYWYRQSLGQGLEFLIYFQGNSAPDKSGLPSDRFSAERTGGSVSTLTIQRTQQEDSAVYLCASSLMEAYEQYFGPGTRLTVT.

This chain joins TRBV5-6 and TRBJ2-1; 9 nucleotides line up with TRBD2. CDR3 length: 14 residues. Germline V gene data show CDR1 as SGHDT and CDR2 as YYEEEE. V lost 3 bases to trimming and J lost 8 bases; unmatched junction nucleotides: 6. CDR3 nucleotide sequence: TGTGCCAGCAGCTACCGGACTAGCGAGGATGAGCAGTTCTTC. Translation: CASSYRTSEDEQFF.

This clonotype was recorded once. A read error may explain this, as a much larger clone is one base away. The chain carries TRBV28 and TRBJ1-1; possible D gene TRBD1, 6 bases. CDR1 and CDR2 (germline): MDHEN, SYDVKM. This CDR3 contains 13 residues. CDR3 residues: CVSIQGPNTEAFF. In DNA, the CDR3 is TGTGTCAGCATCCAGGGGCCCAACACTGAAGCTTTCTTT.

This chain connects TRBV19 to TRBJ2-2, with a weak D call TRBD2 (6 bases). Per the germline V gene, CDR1 is LNHDA and CDR2 is SQIVND (reference sequence). Trimming shortened V by 4 bases and J by 6 bases, and 27 bases separated the two germline ends. The CDR3 loop spans 19 amino acids. The CDR3 is CASSRGTVVGGSAAGELFF. CDR3 in DNA: TGTGCCAGTAGTAGAGGCACAGTTGTGGGGGGTTCTGCCGCCGGGGAGCTGTTTTTT. Based on the CDR3 plus reference TRBV19 and TRBJ2-2, the full variable domain is DGGITQSPKYLFRKEGQNVTLSCEQNLNHDAMYWYRQDPGQGLRLIYYSQIVNDFQKGDIAEGYSVSREKKESFPLTVTSAQKNPTAFYLCASSRGTVVGGSAAGELFFGEGSRLTVL.

The V gene is TRBV20-1, the J gene TRBJ1-2, with 10 bases matching TRBD1. With V trimmed by 3 bases and J by 4 bases, 5 bases remained unmatched. The CDR3 has 14 residues. CDR1 and CDR2 (germline): DFQATT, SNEGSKA (reference sequence). This chain's CDR3 is CSARGTGALYGYTF. CDR3 nucleotide sequence: TGCAGTGCTAGGGGGACAGGGGCCCTCTATGGCTACACCTTC.

This clonotype was seen ten or more times. The chain uses TRBV28 and TRBJ2-5; 7 bases match TRBD1. Germline V gene lookup returns CDR1 MDHEN and CDR2 SYDVKM. This CDR3 has 14 amino acids. V trimming: 3 bases; J trimming: 5 bases; junction bases outside the gene matches: 6. CDR3 sequence: CASSLEGGGETQYF. The CDR3 coding sequence is TGTGCCAGCAGTTTGGAAGGGGGCGGGGAGACCCAGTACTTC.

The chain uses TRBV25-1 and TRBJ1-2, with 7 bases that match TRBD1. V lost 4 bases to trimming and J lost 4 bases; unmatched junction nucleotides: 12. Germline lookup yields CDR1 MGHDK and CDR2 SYGVNS. The CDR3 runs to 16 residues. The CDR3 loop reads CASSVAGGTPLYGYTF. The CDR3 DNA reads as TGTGCCAGCAGTGTGGCAGGGGGAACCCCCCTCTATGGCTACACCTTC.

This clonotype was counted only a few times. In nucleotides, the CDR3 is TGTGCCAGTAGTGGGACCGACAGGGGGCAGAACTATGGCTACACCTTC. Amino acid sequence: CASSGTDRGQNYGYTF. The V and J genes are TRBV19 and TRBJ1-2, with 10 nucleotides matching TRBD1. Germline lookup yields CDR1 LNHDA and CDR2 SQIVND (reference sequence). V trimming: 5 bases; J trimming: 2 bases; junction bases outside the gene matches: 8. The CDR3 spans 16 residues.

J is TRBJ1-2 and V is TRBV6-5; D is unresolved. CDR1 is MNHEY and CDR2 is SVGAGI in the germline V gene. Trimming shortened V by 0 bases and J by 8 bases, and 7 bases separated the two germline ends. The CDR3 is 12 amino acids. CDR3: CASSYSGRGYTF. CDR3 DNA sequence: TGTGCCAGCAGTTACTCGGGGAGGGGCTACACCTTC.